Reported below is one TCR beta chain. Its antigen is undetermined. Trimming took 6 bases from V and 5 from J; bases not matched to a gene: 7. CDR1 is SNHLY, CDR2 FYNNEI, per germline. This CDR3 comprises 15 residues. These data belong to a study of T cells in Graves' hyperthyroidism and ophthalmopathy. The study, taken as a whole, reports: Using 13 V-J features, a model discriminated ophthalmopathy from stable hyperthyroidism.

Amplification targeted TCR beta CDR3 regions from RNA transcripts. When the TCR CDR3 underwent first-round RT-PCR, the HTBI primer set was used. TCRdb called the multiplex PCR reads again in MiXCR, with one record for every CDR3 protein. The table lists roughly 520,000 distinct CDR3 sequences, around 22% of them singletons. The chain couples TRBV2 to TRBJ2-5; TRBD2 matches at 12 bases. This receptor was identified in a woman aged 25 to 39 with Graves' ophthalmopathy. Sequencing was done on a sample of blood. This chain's CDR3 is CASRTPGLAGETQYF. The CDR3 nucleotides read TGTGCCAGCAGAACCCCTGGACTAGCGGGGGAGACCCAGTACTTC.